This section outlines one TCR beta chain sequence together with its context. Sequencing was performed with immunoSEQ multiplex PCR; in TCRdb, only in-frame clones are kept and a portion is missing. The table shows approximately 250,000 clones, with over 80% occurring only once. The sample originates from a study of blood T cell repertoires in COVID-19. Study at large: The study drew acute and convalescent COVID-19 samples from the United States, Italy and Spain.

V was trimmed by 6 bases and J by 3 bases, leaving 17 bases between them. CDR3 length equals 15 residues. Germline CDR1 is LNHNV and CDR2 is YYDKDF (reference sequence). Everyone who took part was roughly 18 to 89 years old, and they came from 24 US areas. Cohorts were assigned according to the clinical history that participants reported. The source material was PBMCs or T cells enriched from blood (not recorded which). This chain uses TRBV15 with TRBJ1-2; D is unclear. This clonotype was obtained from a woman aged 40 to 55 who had been exposed to COVID-19. In DNA form, the CDR3 reads TGTGCCACCAGTCTGGGCAACTTGTTGCACTATGGCTACACCTTC. Translation: CATSLGNLLHYGYTF.